This TCR beta chain was identified in a study of beta chain features in type 1 diabetes. This clone was detected only a few times. The antigen remains unidentified. Germline CDR1 LNHNV, CDR2 YYDKDF (reference sequence). V was clipped by 0 bases and J by 0 bases, with 12 bases between them. This CDR3 has 16 amino acids. As every portion of the isolated RNA was reverse transcribed, the sequencing read expressed TCRB transcripts. TCRdb keeps only in-frame clones here, not all; method: immunoSEQ multiplex PCR. Here the sample spans more than 250,000 clones, approximately 15% being singletons. Study-wide results and limits: Diminished insertions and augmented deletions at VDJ junctions characterized type 1 diabetes patients. All four CD4+ subsets of Type 1 diabetes patients contained TCRB CDR3s that were moderately but significantly shorter.

The origin of this receptor is a man younger than 35 with type 1 diabetes. The rearrangement joins TRBV15 to TRBJ2-7; D is undetermined. Sequences were obtained from naive CD4+ T cells from blood. CDR3 sequence (DNA): TGTGCCACCAGCAGAGATTTTGGGTGGAGCTCCTACGAGCAGTACTTC. It codes for CATSRDFGWSSYEQYF.